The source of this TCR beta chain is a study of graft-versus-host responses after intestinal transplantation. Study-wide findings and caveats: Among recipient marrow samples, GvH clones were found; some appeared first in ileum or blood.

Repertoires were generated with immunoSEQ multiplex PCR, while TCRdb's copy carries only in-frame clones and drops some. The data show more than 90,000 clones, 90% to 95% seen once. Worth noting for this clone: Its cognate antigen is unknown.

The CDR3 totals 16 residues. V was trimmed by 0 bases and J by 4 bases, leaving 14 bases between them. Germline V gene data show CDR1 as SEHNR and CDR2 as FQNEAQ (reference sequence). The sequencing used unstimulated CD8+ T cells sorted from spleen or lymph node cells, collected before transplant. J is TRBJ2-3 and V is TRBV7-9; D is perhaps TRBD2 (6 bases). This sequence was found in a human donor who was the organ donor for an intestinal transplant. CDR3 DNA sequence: TGTGCCAGCAGCTTAGCGACGGGAGTAGGCGCAGATACGCAGTATTTT. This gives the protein CASSLATGVGADTQYF.